This T cell receptor beta chain is drawn from a study of blood T cell repertoires in COVID-19. Measured with immunoSEQ multiplex PCR; TCRdb has only the in-frame clones, and not every one. The sample has roughly 250,000 clones; around 88% are singletons. Looked up from germline, CDR1 is MDHEN and CDR2 is SYDVKM. CDR3 length equals 15 residues. Trimming pared 1 base from V and 7 bases from J, leaving 14 bases between. The specimen was PBMCs or T cells enriched from blood (not recorded which). The TCR sequence derives from a woman between 40 and 55 years old with acute COVID-19. The chain couples TRBV28 to TRBJ1-5; D is perhaps TRBD1 (5 bases). The CDR3: CASSLYLRVGQPQHF. The CDR3 DNA follows: TGTGCCAGCAGTTTATATCTCAGGGTAGGACAGCCCCAGCATTTT.